This passage covers 18 T cell receptor beta chains from one sample sequenced in a study of T cell repertoires in cytomegalovirus infection. TCRdb called the reads again in MiXCR, with one record for every CDR3 protein. This table has roughly 990,000 distinct CDR3 sequences, around 30% appearing once. No antigen has been assigned to these receptors. The sequences come from cultured CD8+ T cells from PBMCs, collected from culture after CMV antigen stimulation. These receptors were obtained from a human donor in good health (CMV status not recorded). Some clones in this sample may be carry-over from other donors' samples.

J is TRBJ2-1 and V is TRBV4-3; the match to TRBD2 covers 9 bases. This CDR3 contains 16 residues. Germline trimming cut 0 bases from V and 6 bases from J; bases unmatched to any gene: 6. Germline V CDR1 and CDR2: LGHNA, YSLEER. CDR3 DNA sequence: TGCGCCAGCAGCCAAGATTTGCGCGGGGGGGCCAATGAGCAGTTCTTC. Translation gives CASSQDLRGGANEQFF.

This clonotype has more than one count but fewer than ten. CDR3 in amino acids: CASRLRGNQPQHF. CDR3 coding DNA: TGTGCCAGCAGGTTAAGGGGCAATCAGCCCCAGCATTTT. The chain recombines TRBV6-2 or TRBV6-3 with TRBJ1-5, with D uncertain. This CDR3 spans 13 amino acids. The germline V gene encodes CDR1 MNHEY and CDR2 SVGEGT. V was clipped by 6 bases and J by 2 bases, with 8 bases between them.

The gene calls are TRBV7-3 and TRBJ2-1; a possible D gene is TRBD1 (5 bases). The CDR3 length is 14 residues. The V gene lost 0 bases and the J gene lost 7 bases, with 10 bases spanning the gap. In germline, CDR1 is SGHTA, CDR2 FQGTGA. Here the CDR3 DNA reads TGTGCCAGCAGCTTAACGGCAGGGTTAAATGAGCAGTTCTTC. Its translation: CASSLTAGLNEQFF. Combining the CDR3 with reference TRBV7-3 and TRBJ2-1 gives the whole variable domain GAGVSQTPSNKVTEKGKYVELRCDPISGHTALYWYRQSLGQGPEFLIYFQGTGAADDSGLPNDRFFAVRPEGSVSTLKIQRTERGDSAVYLCASSLTAGLNEQFFGPGTRLTVL.

This clonotype was counted a few times. V usage is TRBV13 and J usage is TRBJ1-1, with D hard to call. V was pared by 8 bases and J by 8 bases, with 12 bases between. The germline V gene has CDR1 PRHDT and CDR2 FYEKMQ (reference sequence). CDR3 length: 11 residues. CDR3 protein: CASAVRKEAFF. The DNA for the CDR3 is TGTGCCAGCGCAGTACGCAAAGAAGCTTTCTTT.

This sequence joins TRBV6-6 and TRBJ1-1; D is possibly TRBD1 (5 bases). The germline V and J ends were trimmed by 7 bases and 3 bases, with 9 bases remaining between them. Looked up from germline, CDR1 is MNHNY and CDR2 is SVGAGI (reference sequence). This CDR3 contains 12 residues. CDR3 in DNA: TGTGCCAGCATAAAGGGGCACACTGAAGCTTTCTTT. It is translated as CASIKGHTEAFF.

V gene TRBV4-2 combines with J gene TRBJ1-1, with 7 bases identical to TRBD1. The J segment lost 3 bases and the V segment lost 1 base, leaving 8 bases of the junction unmatched. Germline lookup yields CDR1 LGHNA and CDR2 YNFKEQ. The length of the CDR3 is 16 residues. CDR3 in amino acids: CASSQGTGIIHTEAFF. Written as DNA, the CDR3 is TGTGCCAGCAGCCAAGGGACAGGTATTATTCACACTGAAGCTTTCTTT.

V gene TRBV7-9 combines with J gene TRBJ1-1, with a weak D call TRBD1 (6 bases). The CDR3 runs to 14 residues. The V gene lost 5 bases and the J gene lost 1 base, with 11 bases spanning the gap. Per germline, CDR1 SEHNR and CDR2 FQNEAQ (reference sequence). This chain's CDR3 is CASSPIQGNTEAFF. CDR3 sequence (DNA): TGTGCCAGCAGCCCGATACAGGGGAACACTGAAGCTTTCTTT.

This clonotype was detected only a few times. The chain has TRBV11-3 and TRBJ2-5, with 8 nucleotides matching TRBD2. CDR3 size: 14 residues. The junction had 6 bases not matched to a gene; V was cut back by 5 bases and J by 4 bases. Germline V CDR1 and CDR2: SGHNT, YENEEA. CDR3 DNA: TGTGCCAGCAGCCTTAGCGGGGAAAGAGAGACCCAGTACTTC. Protein sequence: CASSLSGERETQYF.

The V gene is TRBV7-3, the J gene TRBJ2-3, with D perhaps TRBD2 (6 bases). Germline CDR1 is SGHTA and CDR2 is FQGTGA. The CDR3 extends over 15 amino acids. V was pared by 4 bases and J by 3 bases, with 14 bases between. The DNA for the CDR3 is TGTGCCAGCAGCTCCCCGAGGCGGGGAACAGATACGCAGTATTTT. This gives the protein CASSSPRRGTDTQYF.

This clonotype has a count of ten or more. This chain links TRBV7-2 with TRBJ2-1; D call uncertain. The germline gives CDR1 SGHTA, CDR2 FQGNSA. The CDR3 spans 16 residues. V was pared by 1 base and J by 5 bases, with 15 bases between. The CDR3 sequence is CASSLVGSTPNNEQFF. The CDR3 DNA reads TGTGCCAGCAGCTTAGTGGGCAGTACCCCCAACAATGAGCAGTTCTTC. The full variable domain, with the rest looked up from reference TRBV7-2 and TRBJ2-1, is GAGVSQSPSNKVTEKGKDVELRCDPISGHTALYWYRQSLGQGLEFLIYFQGNSAPDKSGLPSDRFSAERTGGSVSTLTIQRTQQEDSAVYLCASSLVGSTPNNEQFFGPGTRLTVL.

This clonotype was found once. The chain uses TRBV19 and TRBJ2-1; TRBD2 aligns across 11 bases. Trimming at V came to 0 bases and at J to 0 bases, leaving 16 bases not matched to a gene. The V gene's germline CDR1 is LNHDA and CDR2 SQIVND (reference sequence). This CDR3 is 22 amino acids long. The CDR3 DNA sequence: TGTGCCAGTAGTATAGATGACGTCTGGCTAGCGGGGGGCTTGAGCTCCTACAATGAGCAGTTCTTC. This sequence encodes CASSIDDVWLAGGLSSYNEQFF.

This chain uses TRBV7-8 with TRBJ1-6, with unresolved D. The CDR3 sequence is 14 residues long. CDR1 and CDR2 (germline): SGHVS, FQNEAQ. The germline V and J ends were trimmed by 7 bases and 9 bases, with 16 bases remaining between them. The CDR3 DNA is TGTGCCAGCACCCAAACGGGGTGGAGTTCACCCCTCCACTTT. Translating it yields CASTQTGWSSPLHF.

This clonotype was observed a few times. The rearrangement links TRBV12-3 or TRBV12-4 to TRBJ1-1, with D hard to call. The CDR3 runs to 14 residues. V lost 1 base, J lost 1 base, and 7 bases lay in between. CDR3: CASSLDGRNTEAFF. CDR3 nucleotide sequence: TGTGCCAGCAGTTTAGACGGCAGGAACACTGAAGCTTTCTTT.

The genes are TRBV18 and TRBJ1-5; TRBD1 matches at 7 bases. Trimming took 3 bases from V and 1 from J; bases not matched to a gene: 9. This CDR3 is 17 amino acids long. The germline CDR1 and CDR2 sequences are KGHSH and LQKENI. The CDR3 loop reads CASSPVDREESNQPQHF. The CDR3 DNA follows: TGTGCCAGCTCACCGGTAGACAGGGAGGAAAGCAATCAGCCCCAGCATTTT.

This clonotype was counted a few times. This sequence joins TRBV4-1 and TRBJ1-1; the D gene is possibly TRBD1 (5 bases). Trimming pared 0 bases from V and 11 bases from J, leaving 13 bases between. The V gene's germline CDR1 is MGHRA and CDR2 YSYEKL. This CDR3 has 13 amino acids. CDR3 loop: CASSQDPGFMAFF. CDR3 bases: TGCGCCAGCAGCCAAGACCCAGGGTTCATGGCTTTCTTT.

This clonotype was observed many times. The CDR3 sequence is CASSVRDSTSGEQFF. In DNA, the CDR3 is TGTGCCAGCAGCGTCCGGGACTCGACCTCCGGTGAGCAGTTCTTC. The chain employs TRBV6-1 and TRBJ2-1; D possibly corresponds to TRBD2 (6 bases). The germline V gene has CDR1 MNHNS and CDR2 SASEGT. The CDR3 consists of 15 residues. Between the trimmed V and J ends, which lost 6 bases and 9 bases, there was a span of 21 bases.

The chain links TRBV10-3 to TRBJ2-2; D may be TRBD1 or TRBD2 (5 bases each). The V gene's germline CDR1 is ENHRY and CDR2 SYGVKD. The ends were cut back, 2 bases at V and 5 bases at J, with 12 bases in the middle. This CDR3 has 15 residues. The CDR3 loop is CAISETGLGTGELFF. In DNA form, the CDR3 reads TGTGCCATCAGTGAGACGGGGCTTGGGACCGGGGAGCTGTTTTTT.

This clonotype occurred a few times. In nucleotides, the CDR3 is TGTGCCAGCAGTGGTAAAGTGAACACTGAAGCTTTCTTT. It yields the protein CASSGKVNTEAFF. The chain links TRBV25-1 to TRBJ1-1; D not resolved. CDR1 and CDR2 (germline): MGHDK, SYGVNS. The CDR3 runs 13 residues. V lost 4 bases and J 0 bases, leaving 6 bases between the germline ends. Supplemented by reference TRBV25-1 and TRBJ1-1, the full variable domain reads EADIYQTPRYLVIGTGKKITLECSQTMGHDKMYWYQQDPGMELHLIHYSYGVNSTEKGDLSSESTVSRIRTEHFPLTLESARPSHTSQYLCASSGKVNTEAFFGQGTRLTVV.